In this sample, the clone carrying this T cell receptor beta chain turned up a few times. Its target is not known. The data belong to a study of cytomegalovirus exposure and HLA in healthy donors. In the PCR, 60 Vbeta and 13 Jbeta primers were used. Original processing notes: Some 11 million of the about 80 million unique TCR beta chains counted in a later analysis were shared. Repertoires were generated with immunoSEQ multiplex PCR, while TCRdb's copy carries only in-frame clones and drops some. The DNA was the basis for D and trimming; V, J and clone size are from that table. Here the sample spans some 150,000 clones, more than 8% being singletons. General observations from the study: Researchers counted around 180 TCR beta chains as cytomegalovirus-associated.

CDR1 and CDR2 from the germline V gene are SGDLS and YYNGEE. Germline trimming cut 5 bases from V and 10 bases from J; bases unmatched to any gene: 16. The CDR3 is 16 residues long. The TCR originated in a man in his fifties or sixties in good health and CMV-seronegative. Sequenced: PBMCs. The rearrangement links TRBV9 to TRBJ2-1; 9 nucleotides match TRBD1. The CDR3 reads CASSRTGTGNIIEQFF. CDR3 DNA: TGTGCCAGCAGTAGAACCGGGACAGGGAATATCATCGAGCAGTTCTTC.